One and the same sample provided the 2 T cell receptor beta chains below, sequenced in a study of T cell responses to AZD1222 COVID-19 vaccine. Using immunoSEQ multiplex PCR, the repertoire was profiled, and TCRdb retains in-frame clones only, with some absent. The data contain under 95,000 clones, roughly 85% of them seen just once; the ten biggest clones take up 9.5% to 13%. Sequencing used peripheral blood, obtained 28 days after the second AZD1222 dose. These receptors were collected from an adult who received the AZD1222 COVID-19 vaccine.

The genes are TRBV18 and TRBJ1-5; D remains unclear. Germline V gene lookup returns CDR1 KGHSH and CDR2 LQKENI. The V end lost 3 bases, the J end lost 2 bases, and 14 bases lay between the germline ends. This CDR3 region has 16 residues. The CDR3 region has the DNA TGTGCCAGCTCACCCCCAGAACCTAGCGGCAATCAGCCCCAGCATTTT. Its translation is CASSPPEPSGNQPQHF.

The chain has TRBV11-3 and TRBJ2-3, with D unclear. The CDR3 is 13 residues long. V lost 4 bases to trimming and J lost 1 base, with 6 bases between them. Germline loops: CDR1 SGHNT, CDR2 YENEEA. CDR3 nucleotides: TGTGCCAGCAGCTCCACCGGCACAGATACGCAGTATTTT. Its protein is CASSSTGTDTQYF.